The sequence of this T cell receptor (beta chain) was determined in a study of cytomegalovirus exposure and HLA in healthy donors. The germline gives CDR1 SGHAT, CDR2 FQNNGV. The CDR3 is made up of 14 amino acids. J gave up 4 bases and V 1 base, and 4 bases lay outside the gene matches. In its sample, this clone was seen once. The PCR contained 60 Vbeta and 13 Jbeta primers. Repertoires were generated with immunoSEQ multiplex PCR, while TCRdb's copy carries only in-frame clones and drops some. This table has around 140,000 clones, 77% appearing once. Specimen: PBMCs. J is TRBJ2-7 and V is TRBV11-2; 7 bases agree with TRBD2. The clonotype originates from a male donor in good health and CMV-seronegative. The CDR3 DNA is TGTGCCAGCAGCTTAGCCCAGCGGGGATACGAGCAGTACTTC. Translated, it gives CASSLAQRGYEQYF.